Listed below are T cell receptor beta chains from one sample, sequenced in a study of CXCR3-negative and CXCR3-positive naive CD8 T cells. TCRdb re-called the 5' RACE reads; one entry per CDR3 protein, DNA not given. The specimen's table records about 120,000 distinct CDR3 sequences. Sequencing used naive CXCR3+ CD8+ T cells from blood. The receptors here all came from a human donor in good health. Some clones in this sample may be carry-over from other donors' samples. CDR3s include the opening cysteine and the closing phenylalanine or tryptophan. The order of the fields is J gene, V gene, CDR3 protein.

J gene: TRBJ2-7; V gene: TRBV5-1; CDR3 protein: CASSLAYDLGVREQYF
J gene: TRBJ1-2; V gene: TRBV5-1; CDR3 protein: CASSLGYASRDGYTF
J gene: TRBJ2-7; V gene: TRBV10-2; CDR3 protein: CASRGSGSFYEQYF
J gene: TRBJ2-3; V gene: TRBV28; CDR3 protein: CASSLRVDRGGWDTDTQYF
J gene: TRBJ2-7; V gene: TRBV20-1; CDR3 protein: CSADGLAVINEQYF
J gene: TRBJ2-1; V gene: TRBV7-3; CDR3 protein: CASRGTPAYNEQFF
J gene: TRBJ2-2; V gene: TRBV7-6; CDR3 protein: CASRNLAGESATGELFF
J gene: TRBJ2-7; V gene: TRBV9; CDR3 protein: CASSASGRAYEQYF
J gene: TRBJ2-7; V gene: TRBV20-1; CDR3 protein: CSATGQGQSYEQYF
J gene: TRBJ2-7; V gene: TRBV15; CDR3 protein: CATSRPGGAGTWEQYF
J gene: TRBJ2-1; V gene: TRBV27; CDR3 protein: CASSVTGQPFNEQFF
J gene: TRBJ1-5; V gene: TRBV4-2; CDR3 protein: CASSQDSGLVPQHF